This T cell receptor beta chain stems from a study of blood T cell repertoires in COVID-19 (dated by TCRdb to 2018 to 2021). Regarding the complete study: The collaborator samples originated in the United States, Italy and Spain and spanned the acute and convalescent phases of COVID-19. The material from the prospective study consisted of cDNA or gDNA derived from T cells, B-cell-depleted T cells, or PBMCs. The dataset comprised deeply sampled blood TCRbeta repertoires from subjects exposed to, actively infected with, or recovered from COVID-19. The repertoires were released in a freely available public database meant as a resource for research on the immune response to SARS-CoV-2. The samples were drawn from the first 160 participants of the ongoing ImmuneRACE study and from some 1,300 subjects provided by 6 global collaborators. A de-identified subject ID, COVID-19 status, age in years and sex were almost always included in the sample metadata. HLA class I and class II types, where available, came from metadata supplied by the sample provider rather than from assay-based typing.

Participants in the prospective study were aged roughly 18 to 90 years, lived in about two dozen United States geographic areas, and enrolled through a virtual design. Cohort assignment in the prospective study relied on participant-reported clinical history from a screening survey and a study questionnaire. Recovered participants in ImmuneRACE Cohort 3 were defined by two consecutive negative NP/OP PCR tests, clearance by a healthcare professional, or resolution of symptoms. In the prospective study, whole blood, serum and a nasopharyngeal or oropharyngeal swab were collected from each participant by mobile phlebotomists. Prospective study participants could optionally give additional blood draws and questionnaires over an approximately two-month period. Before DNA extraction, blood samples from the prospective study were shipped at room temperature or frozen. The immunoSEQ Assay, a bias-controlled multiplex PCR, was used to amplify TCRbeta CDR3 regions from genomic DNA. Under the source paper's analysis protocol: The number of nucleated cells in each sample was estimated from the amplification of reference gene primers within the assay. Sequence reads were collapsed and filtered to measure the absolute abundance of every unique TCRbeta CDR3 rearrangement. Productive Simpson clonality was computed per sample as the square root of Simpson's diversity index over productive rearrangements. The table comes from immuneACCESS by way of TCRdb, which keeps in-frame sequences with V and J called. Part of the clones is missing from these tables; in studies checked, under half for an unresolved V gene and the rest for unknown reasons. The V and J calls and clone size are taken from that table; D and trimming were inferred from the DNA. This sample lists approximately 260,000 clones; about 80% were detected once. The ten largest clones capture roughly 3.2% of the sample.

General findings and caveats noted by the study authors: Clinical and demographic metadata were provided uncurated, with the amount varying by source and participant.

The germline V gene (reference sequence) sets CDR1 to LGHDT and CDR2 to YNNKEL. The CDR3 holds 16 amino acids from the cysteine to the phenylalanine. The retained sequence is limited to the CDR3, 48 bases, with the frame set at the first base. Trimming takes 4 bases off V and 4 bases off J; junction bases not matched to a gene: 3. This clone was seen a few times. Its antigen remains unidentified. No qualities accompany the bases; no much larger clone lies one base away. The TCR originated in a man aged 45-65 years who had recovered from COVID-19. The sample taken for sequencing was PBMCs or T cells enriched from blood (not recorded which). The V and J segments used are TRBV3-1 (or the pseudogene TRBV3-2) and TRBJ2-2; TRBD2 fits 13 bases in the junction. For the CDR3, the sequence is CASSPGTSGTTGELFF. The sequenced DNA is TGTGCCAGCAGCCCCGGGACTAGCGGGACCACCGGGGAGCTGTTTTTT.